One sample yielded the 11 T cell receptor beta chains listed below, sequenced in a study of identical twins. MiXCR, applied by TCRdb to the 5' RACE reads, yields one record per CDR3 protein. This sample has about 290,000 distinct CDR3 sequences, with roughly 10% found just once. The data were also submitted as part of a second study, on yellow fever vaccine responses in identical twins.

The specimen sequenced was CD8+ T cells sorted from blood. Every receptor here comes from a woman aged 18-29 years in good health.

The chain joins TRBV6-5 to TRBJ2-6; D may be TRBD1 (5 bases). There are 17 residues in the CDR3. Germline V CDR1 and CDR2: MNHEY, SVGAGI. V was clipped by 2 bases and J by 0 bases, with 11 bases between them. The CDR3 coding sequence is TGTGCCAGCAGTTACGGTGACAGCATCTCTGGGGCCAACGTCCTGACTTTC. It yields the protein CASSYGDSISGANVLTF.

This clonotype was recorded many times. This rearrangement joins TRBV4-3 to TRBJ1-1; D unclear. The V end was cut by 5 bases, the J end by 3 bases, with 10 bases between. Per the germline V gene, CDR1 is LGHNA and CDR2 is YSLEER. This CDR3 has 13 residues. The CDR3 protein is CASSARVHTEAFF. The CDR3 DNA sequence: TGCGCCAGCAGCGCAAGGGTTCACACTGAAGCTTTCTTT.

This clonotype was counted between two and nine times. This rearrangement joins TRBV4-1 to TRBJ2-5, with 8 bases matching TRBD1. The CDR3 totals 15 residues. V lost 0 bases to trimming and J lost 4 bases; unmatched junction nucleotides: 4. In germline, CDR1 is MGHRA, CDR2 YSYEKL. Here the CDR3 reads CASSQDQGAAETQYF. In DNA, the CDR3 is TGCGCCAGCAGCCAAGATCAGGGGGCTGCAGAGACCCAGTACTTC.

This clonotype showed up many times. The DNA of the CDR3 is TGTGCCAGCAGCCCATGGACAGTTTACCAAGAGACCCAGTACTTC. Protein: CASSPWTVYQETQYF. The chain has TRBV7-6 and TRBJ2-5, with a tentative D call TRBD1 (6 bases). The germline V gene has CDR1 SGHVS and CDR2 FNYEAQ. Trimming left V 5 bases short and J 0 bases short, with 13 bases between. The CDR3 has 15 residues.

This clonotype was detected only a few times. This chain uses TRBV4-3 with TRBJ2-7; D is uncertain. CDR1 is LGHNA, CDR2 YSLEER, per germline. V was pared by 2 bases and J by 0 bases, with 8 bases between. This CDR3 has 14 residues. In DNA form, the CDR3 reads TGCGCCAGCAGCCAAATTCAGGACTCCTACGAGCAGTACTTC. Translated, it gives CASSQIQDSYEQYF.

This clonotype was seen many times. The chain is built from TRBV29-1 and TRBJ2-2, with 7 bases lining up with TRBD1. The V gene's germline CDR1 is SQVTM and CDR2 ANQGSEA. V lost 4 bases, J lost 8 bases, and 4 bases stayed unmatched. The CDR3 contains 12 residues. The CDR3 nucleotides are TGCAGCGTTGCCAGGGGGAGAGGGGAGCTGTTTTTT. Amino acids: CSVARGRGELFF.

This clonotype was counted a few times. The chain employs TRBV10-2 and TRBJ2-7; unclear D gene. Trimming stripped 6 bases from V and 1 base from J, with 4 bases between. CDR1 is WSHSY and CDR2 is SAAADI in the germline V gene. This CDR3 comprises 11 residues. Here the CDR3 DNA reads TGCGCCAGCAGGGAATCCTACGAGCAGTACTTC. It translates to CASRESYEQYF.

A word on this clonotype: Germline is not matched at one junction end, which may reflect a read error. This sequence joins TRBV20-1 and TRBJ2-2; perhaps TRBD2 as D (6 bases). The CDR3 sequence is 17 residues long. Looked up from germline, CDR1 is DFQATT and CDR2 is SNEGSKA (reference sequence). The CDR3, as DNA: TGCTGTGCTAGAGATCGAGGGCTAGCGCCGAACACCGGGGAGCTGTTTTTT. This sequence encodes CCARDRGLAPNTGELFF.

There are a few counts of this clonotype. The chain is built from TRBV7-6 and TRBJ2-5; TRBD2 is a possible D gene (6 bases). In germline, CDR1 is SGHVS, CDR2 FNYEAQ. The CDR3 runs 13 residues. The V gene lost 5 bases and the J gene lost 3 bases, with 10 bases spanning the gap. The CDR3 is CASSRRLEETQYF. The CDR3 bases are TGTGCCAGCAGCCGAAGACTAGAAGAGACCCAGTACTTC.

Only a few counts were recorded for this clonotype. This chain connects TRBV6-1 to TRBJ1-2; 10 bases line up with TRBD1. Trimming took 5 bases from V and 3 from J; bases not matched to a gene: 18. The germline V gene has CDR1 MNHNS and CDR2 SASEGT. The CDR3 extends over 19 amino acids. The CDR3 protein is CASSQTPGQGIESDYGYTF. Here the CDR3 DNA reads TGTGCCAGCAGTCAAACTCCGGGACAGGGGATCGAGAGCGACTATGGCTACACCTTC.

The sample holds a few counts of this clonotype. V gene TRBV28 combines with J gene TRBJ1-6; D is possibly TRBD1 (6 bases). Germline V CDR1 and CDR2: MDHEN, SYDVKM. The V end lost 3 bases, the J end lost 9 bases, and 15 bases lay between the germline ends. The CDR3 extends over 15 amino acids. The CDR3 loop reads CASSFTGSSGSPLHF. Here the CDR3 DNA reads TGTGCCAGCAGTTTTACAGGGAGTAGTGGTTCACCCCTCCACTTT.